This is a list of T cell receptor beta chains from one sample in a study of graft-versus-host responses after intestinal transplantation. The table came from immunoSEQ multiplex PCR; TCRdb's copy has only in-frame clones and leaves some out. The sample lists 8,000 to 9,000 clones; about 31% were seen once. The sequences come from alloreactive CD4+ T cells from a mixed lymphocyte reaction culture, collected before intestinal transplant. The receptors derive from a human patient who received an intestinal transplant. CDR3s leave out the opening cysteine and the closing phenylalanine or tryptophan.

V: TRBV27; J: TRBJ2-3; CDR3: ASSFRGNTDTQY
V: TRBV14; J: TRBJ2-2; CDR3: ASSLRTGGGIGELF
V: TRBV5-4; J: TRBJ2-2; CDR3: ASSWGGLNTGELF
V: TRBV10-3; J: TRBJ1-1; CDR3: AIGVQANTEAF
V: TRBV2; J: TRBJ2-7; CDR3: ASRSDRGEQY
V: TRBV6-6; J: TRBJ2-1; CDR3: ASRTNLAYEQF
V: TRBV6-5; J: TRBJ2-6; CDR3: ASSARNSGANVLT
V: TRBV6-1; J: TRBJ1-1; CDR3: ASSEIRGGWTEAF
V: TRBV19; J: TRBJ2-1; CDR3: ASSIGAGPPLGEQF
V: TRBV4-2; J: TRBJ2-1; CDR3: ASSQDLESLDNEQF
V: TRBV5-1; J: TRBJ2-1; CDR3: ASSAAGSRNNEQF
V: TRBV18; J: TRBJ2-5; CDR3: ASSPGTEETQY
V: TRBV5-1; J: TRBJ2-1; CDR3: ASSSGHDEQF
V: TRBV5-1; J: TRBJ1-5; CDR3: ASSLEGSGNQPQH
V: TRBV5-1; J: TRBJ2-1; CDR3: ASNLAGGFNNEQF
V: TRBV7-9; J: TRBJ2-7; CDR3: ASSQDVGGASYEQY
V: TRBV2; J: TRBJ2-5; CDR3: ASSVYRGETQY